One and the same sample provided the 2 T cell receptor beta chains below, sequenced in a study of shared clonotypes between healthy human individuals (dated by TCRdb to the early 2020s). The library was obtained by the immunoSEQ multiplex PCR assay. Imported from immuneACCESS, the table was reduced by TCRdb to in-frame sequences with V and J called. These copies leave out some clones; in studies compared against another copy, an unresolved V gene accounts for under half, and the cause of the remainder is not known. The sample table shows a few hundred thousand clones, and 65% are seen once. The biggest ten clones account for roughly 11% of the sample. Sequencing input: memory CD4+ T cells sorted from blood. The cell subset or site label, read with the paper, signifies: CD45RA-negative fraction. Receptor source: a man in his thirties or forties in good health.

The CDR3 reads CASSREVGMYNEQFF. DNA for the CDR3: TGCGCCAGCAGCCGGGAGGTGGGAATGTACAATGAGCAGTTCTTC. The chain carries TRBV5-1 and TRBJ2-1; 7 bases agree with TRBD2. This CDR3 has 15 amino acids. The V and J ends lost 4 bases and 4 bases, in that order; junction bases with no gene match: 8. Germline V gene lookup returns CDR1 SGHRS and CDR2 YFSETQ.

V gene TRBV28 combines with J gene TRBJ1-1; no reliable D call. CDR3 length: 14 amino acids. The ends were cut back, 11 bases at V and 4 bases at J, with 20 bases in the middle. Germline lookup yields CDR1 MDHEN and CDR2 SYDVKM. The chain's CDR3 is CACMGLTWGTEAFF. The CDR3 region has the DNA TGTGCCTGTATGGGCCTGACATGGGGCACTGAAGCTTTCTTT.